The entry that follows covers one TCR beta chain sequence. Its antigen remains unknown. The authors incorporated unique molecular identifiers into the TCR beta cDNA libraries. Researchers reported roughly 0.5 million cDNA molecules coming from roughly 0.93 to 9.6 million T cells. TCRdb re-derived calls from the PCR reads in MiXCR, one entry per CDR3 protein. The sample carries some 450,000 distinct CDR3 sequences, roughly 45% recorded once. The sample comes from a study of post-analysis software for immune sequencing data. Study-level results: Patients used several TRBV segments, including TRBV5-6, TRBV5-1 and TRBV20-1, more often than controls. Samples from a shared batch, those prepared together, strongly co-clustered by F measure.

V lost 0 bases to trimming and J lost 3 bases, with 13 bases between them. The CDR3 is 15 residues long. The germline CDR1 and CDR2 sequences are DFQATT and SNEGSKA (reference sequence). The sequencing sample was made of blood. V and J are TRBV20-1 and TRBJ2-3; D ambiguous. This sequence originates from a girl aged 5 to 17 with multiple sclerosis. This CDR3 reads CSARDPPPFTDTQYF. CDR3 DNA: TGCAGTGCTAGAGATCCCCCTCCATTTACAGATACGCAGTATTTT.